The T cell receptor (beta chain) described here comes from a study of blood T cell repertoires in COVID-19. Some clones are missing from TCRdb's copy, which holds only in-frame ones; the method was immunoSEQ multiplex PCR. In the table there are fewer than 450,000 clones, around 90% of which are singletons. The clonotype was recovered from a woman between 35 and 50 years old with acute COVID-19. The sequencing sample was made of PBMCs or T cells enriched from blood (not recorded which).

Here the CDR3 DNA reads TGTGCCAGCAGAAATGGACGACTAGCGGGGGTCCAAGAGACCCAGTACTTC. It codes for CASRNGRLAGVQETQYF. The rearrangement joins TRBV5-4 to TRBJ2-5; 12 positions agree with TRBD2. The CDR3 is 17 amino acids. J was trimmed by 1 base and V by 5 bases; bases with no gene match: 9. Germline CDR1 SGHNT, CDR2 YYREEE (reference sequence).